The clone carrying this T cell receptor (beta chain) turned up a few times. This specimen belongs to a study of blood T cell repertoires in COVID-19. Study at large: From T cells, B-cell-depleted T cells, or PBMCs came the material, which was cDNA or gDNA.

Authors' methods: Estimated nucleated cell counts came from reference gene primer amplification. Data came from immunoSEQ multiplex PCR; TCRdb stores just in-frame clones and leaves some out. The V and J calls and clone size come from that table; D and trimming were worked out from the DNA. The table lists approximately 180,000 clones, about 88% of them singletons. Trimming pared 2 bases from V and 3 bases from J, leaving 9 bases between. From germline, CDR1 is SGHRS and CDR2 YFSETQ. The CDR3 sequence is 13 residues long. The clonotype originates from a man aged 40-49 years with active or convalescent COVID-19. V is TRBV5-1 and J is TRBJ2-7; no reliable D call. The sequencing input was peripheral blood. The CDR3 here is CASSFTEIYEQYF. The CDR3 DNA reads as TGCGCCAGCAGCTTCACTGAAATCTACGAGCAGTACTTC.